One sample yielded the 21 T cell receptor beta chains listed below, sequenced in a study of TIL therapy for anti-PD-1-resistant metastatic lung cancer. The libraries were made with immunoSEQ v3. Here immunoSEQ multiplex PCR was the method, and the copy in TCRdb shows in-frame clones only, minus some. The table shows about 18,000 clones, with approximately 83% occurring only once. Time point noted: pre-treatment sample, taken before nivolumab and TIL therapy. Sequencing used blood, obtained at baseline. The origin of the receptors is a person between 30 and 79 years old with non-small cell lung cancer.

This clone was observed a handful of times. This CDR3 is CASSVGDRVGGYTF. CDR3 in DNA: TGTGCCAGCAGCGTAGGGGACAGGGTTGGGGGCTACACCTTC. The rearrangement joins TRBV9 to TRBJ1-2; 9 bases match TRBD1. Unmatched junction bases numbered 5, after V lost 0 bases and J lost 8 bases. The CDR3 sequence is 14 residues long. Per germline, CDR1 SGDLS and CDR2 YYNGEE.

The chain has TRBV2 and TRBJ2-2; no definite D call. Trimming cost V 10 bases and J 3 bases, with 9 bases left between them. CDR1 and CDR2 (germline): SNHLY, FYNNEI. The length of the CDR3 is 12 residues. CDR3 nucleotides: TGTGCCAATGTTAAGGACACCGGGGAGCTGTTTTTT. Residues: CANVKDTGELFF.

The rearrangement uses TRBV18 and TRBJ1-1; D perhaps matches TRBD1 (6 bases). The CDR3 extends over 12 amino acids. The V end was cut by 6 bases, the J end by 7 bases, with 12 bases between. Per germline, CDR1 KGHSH and CDR2 LQKENI. As DNA, the CDR3 is TGTGCCAGCTCTACGGACAGCCGTGAAGCTTTCTTT. Protein product: CASSTDSREAFF.

The genes are TRBV19 and TRBJ2-7; D not certain. There are 12 residues in the CDR3. Germline values: CDR1 LNHDA, CDR2 SQIVND (reference sequence). Between the trimmed V and J ends, which lost 3 bases and 3 bases, there was a span of 6 bases. CDR3 DNA sequence: TGTGCCAGTAGTATCAGCAGCTACGAGCAGTACTTC. Its translation: CASSISSYEQYF. Filled out from reference TRBV19 and TRBJ2-7, the complete variable domain reads DGGITQSPKYLFRKEGQNVTLSCEQNLNHDAMYWYRQDPGQGLRLIYYSQIVNDFQKGDIAEGYSVSREKKESFPLTVTSAQKNPTAFYLCASSISSYEQYFGPGTRLTVT.

The chain links TRBV7-2 to TRBJ2-7, with 12 bases matching TRBD2. The CDR3 is 14 amino acids. V lost 5 bases and J lost 3; bases outside the gene matches: 2. Germline V gene sequence: CDR1 SGHTA, CDR2 FQGNSA. The CDR3 here is CASSQTSGSYEQYF. The CDR3 nucleotides are TGTGCCAGCAGCCAGACTAGCGGGAGCTACGAGCAGTACTTC. Variable domain in full (rest from reference TRBV7-2 and TRBJ2-7): GAGVSQSPSNKVTEKGKDVELRCDPISGHTALYWYRQSLGQGLEFLIYFQGNSAPDKSGLPSDRFSAERTGGSVSTLTIQRTQQEDSAVYLCASSQTSGSYEQYFGPGTRLTVT.

This chain links TRBV5-5 with TRBJ1-2, with TRBD1 matching 9 bases. The CDR3 runs to 13 residues. Trimming at V came to 3 bases and at J to 3 bases, leaving 0 bases not matched to a gene. Germline V lookup: CDR1 SGHKS, CDR2 YYEKEE (reference sequence). The CDR3 region has the DNA TGTGCCAGCAGCTGGACAGGGGACTATGGCTACACCTTC. It translates to CASSWTGDYGYTF.

This clone showed up just once. The V call is TRBV19, the J call TRBJ2-1; a possible D gene is TRBD2 (5 bases). The CDR3 runs 15 residues. Germline V CDR1 and CDR2: LNHDA, SQIVND (reference sequence). Trimming removed 1 base at V and 5 bases at J, with 12 bases between. The chain's CDR3 is CASSIAARGDNEQFF. For the CDR3, the DNA is TGTGCCAGTAGTATAGCGGCTCGGGGAGACAATGAGCAGTTCTTC.

The chain links TRBV5-4 to TRBJ2-7; TRBD1 agrees at 7 bases. The V gene end was trimmed by 1 base and the J gene end by 3 bases; junction bases not matched to a gene: 4. This CDR3 contains 14 residues. Germline lookup yields CDR1 SGHNT and CDR2 YYREEE (reference sequence). CDR3 sequence (DNA): TGTGCCAGCAGCTTGCCCGGACAGGACTACGAGCAGTACTTC. Translation gives CASSLPGQDYEQYF.

The chain links TRBV5-4 to TRBJ1-1; D unclear. The V gene lost 3 bases and the J gene lost 8 bases, with 14 bases spanning the gap. From germline, CDR1 is SGHNT and CDR2 YYREEE (reference sequence). There are 13 residues in the CDR3. In nucleotides, the CDR3 is TGTGCCAGCAGCTCTCCTACAGAAATGGAAGCTTTCTTT. This gives the protein CASSSPTEMEAFF.

The chain links TRBV11-2 to TRBJ2-2; D not certain. The length of the CDR3 is 12 residues. Trimming pared 8 bases from V and 7 bases from J, leaving 11 bases between. Per the germline V gene, CDR1 is SGHAT and CDR2 is FQNNGV. The CDR3 DNA is TGTGCCAGCTGCGAATCCGTCGGGGAGCTGTTTTTT. Amino acids: CASCESVGELFF.

This clone was seen a few times. The V and J genes are TRBV2 and TRBJ2-7, with 12 bases that match TRBD1. Germline assignment: CDR1 SNHLY and CDR2 FYNNEI. The length of the CDR3 is 15 residues. Germline trimming cut 4 bases from V and 7 bases from J; bases unmatched to any gene: 8. CDR3 amino acids: CASSAAGQGAGEQYF. The DNA for the CDR3 is TGTGCCAGCAGTGCGGCGGGACAGGGGGCGGGGGAGCAGTACTTC.

This chain uses TRBV27 with TRBJ2-7, with a possible D match to TRBD1 (5 bases). The CDR3 length is 15 residues. CDR1 MNHEY and CDR2 SMNVEV come from the germline V gene (reference sequence). Trimming removed 0 bases from V and 2 bases from J, with 11 bases in between. CDR3 in DNA: TGTGCCAGCAGTTTATCGAGAGACAGAGCCTACGAGCAGTACTTC. Translation: CASSLSRDRAYEQYF.

The chain combines TRBV14 with TRBJ2-2; D remains ambiguous. CDR3 size: 12 residues. With 6 bases removed from V and 13 bases from J, the gap between germline ends came to 15 bases. Germline CDR1 SGHDN, CDR2 FVKESK. This CDR3 is CASSNRWTLLFF. In nucleotides, the CDR3 is TGTGCCAGCAGTAACCGTTGGACGCTGCTGTTTTTT.

A single count supports this clone. This chain links TRBV29-1 with TRBJ2-1; 14 bases align to TRBD2. J was trimmed by 5 bases and V by 4 bases; bases with no gene match: 7. CDR1 SQVTM and CDR2 ANQGSEA come from the germline V gene. The length of the CDR3 is 16 residues. The CDR3 here is CSVGTSGRSGHNEQFF. Written as DNA, the CDR3 is TGCAGCGTTGGGACTAGCGGGAGGTCGGGACACAATGAGCAGTTCTTC.

This clone was counted a single time. The genes are TRBV28 and TRBJ1-4, with a tentative D call TRBD1 (5 bases). In germline, CDR1 is MDHEN, CDR2 SYDVKM. The length of the CDR3 is 14 residues. Between the trimmed V and J ends, which lost 1 base and 8 bases, there was a span of 11 bases. CDR3 sequence (DNA): TGTGCCAGCAGTTTATCGAGGGGTTGGGAAAAACTGTTTTTT. Its translation is CASSLSRGWEKLFF. The whole variable domain, remainder taken from reference TRBV28 and TRBJ1-4, is DVKVTQSSRYLVKRTGEKVFLECVQDMDHENMFWYRQDPGLGLRLIYFSYDVKMKEKGDIPEGYSVSREKKERFSLILESASTNQTSMYLCASSLSRGWEKLFFGSGTQLSVL.

The chain recombines TRBV29-1 with TRBJ2-3; perhaps TRBD1 as D (6 bases). This CDR3 region has 13 residues. Germline V CDR1 and CDR2: SQVTM, ANQGSEA. Trimming took off 2 bases at V and 5 bases at J, with 11 bases between the two ends. Here the CDR3 DNA reads TGCAGCGTTGAAAGAACACAGGGAGATACGCAGTATTTT. It is translated as CSVERTQGDTQYF.

The J gene is TRBJ1-2, the V gene TRBV20-1; D is unclear. CDR3 length: 11 amino acids. CDR1 and CDR2 from the germline V gene are DFQATT and SNEGSKA (reference sequence). CDR3 bases: TGCAGCGTAAATGAGGTCTGGGGCTACACCTTC. Translated: CSVNEVWGYTF.

This chain joins TRBV11-3 and TRBJ2-7; D is uncertain. Between the trimmed V and J ends, which lost 1 base and 7 bases, there was a span of 8 bases. The germline CDR1 and CDR2 sequences are SGHNT and YENEEA. CDR3 length: 12 amino acids. Here the CDR3 reads CASSLGGEEQYF. The CDR3 DNA follows: TGTGCCAGCAGCTTAGGAGGCGAAGAGCAGTACTTC. Together with reference TRBV11-3 and TRBJ2-7, the CDR3 gives the full variable domain: EAGVVQSPRYKIIEKKQPVAFWCNPISGHNTLYWYLQNLGQGPELLIRYENEEAVDDSQLPKDRFSAERLKGVDSTLKIQPAELGDSAVYLCASSLGGEEQYFGPGTRLTVT.

V usage is TRBV6-5 and J usage is TRBJ1-2, with D tentatively TRBD1 (5 bases). The CDR3 runs to 15 residues. V lost 5 bases, J lost 4 bases, and 17 bases lay in between. The V gene's germline CDR1 is MNHEY and CDR2 SVGAGI. In DNA form, the CDR3 reads TGTGCCAGCAGTAAGACACAGGAACCAGGCTATGGCTACACCTTC. Translating it yields CASSKTQEPGYGYTF.

This clone has more than one count but fewer than ten. This chain links TRBV29-1 with TRBJ1-2, with TRBD1 matching 7 bases. This CDR3 has 15 amino acids. CDR1 and CDR2 (germline): SQVTM, ANQGSEA. The J segment lost 3 bases and the V segment lost 1 base, leaving 8 bases of the junction unmatched. For the CDR3, the DNA is TGCAGCGTTGAAGTCGGAGCGGGACAGCACTATGGCTACACCTTC. Translated, it gives CSVEVGAGQHYGYTF.

This clone was seen a few times. CDR3 protein: CASSVSSQGDGYTF. The DNA for the CDR3 is TGTGCCAGCAGCGTAAGTAGTCAGGGTGACGGCTACACCTTC. The V call is TRBV9, the J call TRBJ1-2, with a possible D match to TRBD1 (5 bases). The CDR3 has 14 amino acids. The germline V and J ends were trimmed by 1 base and 8 bases, with 15 bases remaining between them. Germline V CDR1 and CDR2: SGDLS, YYNGEE.